This T cell receptor (beta chain) appears in the sequencing data of a study of T cell responses to AZD1222 COVID-19 vaccine. Clones were sequenced by immunoSEQ multiplex PCR, and TCRdb holds only the in-frame ones, with some missing. In the table there are around 200,000 clones, roughly 88% of which are singletons. V gave up 7 bases and J gave up 8 bases, with 12 bases separating them. This CDR3 contains 12 residues. The TCR comes from an adult in good health. This chain uses TRBV23-1 with TRBJ2-1; D is ambiguous. TRBV23-1 is an ORF; its function is uncertain. This specimen consisted of peripheral blood, obtained on day 0 of AZD1222 vaccination. CDR3 region: CASTTSKDEQFF. In DNA form, the CDR3 reads TGCGCCAGCACCACATCCAAGGATGAGCAGTTCTTC.